One T cell receptor beta chain is described in this entry. Measured with immunoSEQ multiplex PCR; TCRdb has only the in-frame clones, and not every one. The data hold some 60,000 clones, with about 95% observed a single time. This sample is part of a study of technical replicates of blood from several donors. The receptor's source is a human donor in good health. Some clones in this sample may be carry-over from other donors' samples. What was sequenced was PBMCs.

The CDR3 DNA reads as TGTGCCAGCAGCTTCGAGGGAGGGGCAGATACGCAGTATTTT. This encodes CASSFEGGADTQYF. The rearrangement joins TRBV7-9 to TRBJ2-3; 7 bases map to TRBD2. From germline, CDR1 is SEHNR and CDR2 FQNEAQ (reference sequence). The length of the CDR3 is 14 residues. The ends lost 3 bases at V and 4 bases at J; junction bases unmatched: 4.